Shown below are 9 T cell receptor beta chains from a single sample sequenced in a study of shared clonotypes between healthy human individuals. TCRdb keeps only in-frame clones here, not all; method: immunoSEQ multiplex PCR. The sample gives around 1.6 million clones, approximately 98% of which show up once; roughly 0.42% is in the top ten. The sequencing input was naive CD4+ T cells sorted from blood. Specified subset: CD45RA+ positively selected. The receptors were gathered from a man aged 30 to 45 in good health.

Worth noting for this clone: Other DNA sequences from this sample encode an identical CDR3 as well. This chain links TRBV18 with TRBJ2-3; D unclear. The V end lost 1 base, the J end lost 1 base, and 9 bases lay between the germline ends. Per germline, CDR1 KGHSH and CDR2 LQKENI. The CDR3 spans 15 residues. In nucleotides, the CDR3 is TGTGCCAGCTCACCACTCGCCTCCGGCACAGATACGCAGTATTTT. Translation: CASSPLASGTDTQYF.

CDR3 loop: CASSHPGETQYF. The CDR3 region has the DNA TGTGCCAGCAGCCACCCGGGTGAGACCCAGTACTTC. The chain carries TRBV7-9 and TRBJ2-5; no firm D call. This CDR3 is built from 12 residues. Deletions cut 5 bases from V and 5 bases from J, with 9 bases between. The germline CDR1 and CDR2 sequences are SEHNR and FQNEAQ (reference sequence). Filled out from reference TRBV7-9 and TRBJ2-5, the complete variable domain reads DTGVSQNPRHKITKRGQNVTFRCDPISEHNRLYWYRQTLGQGPEFLTYFQNEAQLEKSRLLSDRFSAERPKGSFSTLEIQRTEQGDSAMYLCASSHPGETQYFGPGTRLLVL.

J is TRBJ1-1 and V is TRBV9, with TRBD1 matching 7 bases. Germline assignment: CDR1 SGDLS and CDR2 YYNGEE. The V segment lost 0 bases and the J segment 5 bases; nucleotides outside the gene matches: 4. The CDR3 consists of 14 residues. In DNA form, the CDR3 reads TGTGCCAGCAGCGTAGATCAGGGGGTGACTGAAGCTTTCTTT. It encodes CASSVDQGVTEAFF. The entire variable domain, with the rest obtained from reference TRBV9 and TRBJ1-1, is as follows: DSGVTQTPKHLITATGQRVTLRCSPRSGDLSVYWYQQSLDQGLQFLIQYYNGEERAKGNILERFSAQQFPDLHSELNLSSLELGDSALYFCASSVDQGVTEAFFGQGTRLTVV.

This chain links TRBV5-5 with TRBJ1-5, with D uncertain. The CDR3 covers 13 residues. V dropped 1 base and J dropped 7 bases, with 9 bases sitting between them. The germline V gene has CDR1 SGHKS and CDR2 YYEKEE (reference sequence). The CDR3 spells CASSLSLLQPQHF. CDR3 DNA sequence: TGTGCCAGCAGCTTGAGCCTACTGCAGCCCCAGCATTTT.

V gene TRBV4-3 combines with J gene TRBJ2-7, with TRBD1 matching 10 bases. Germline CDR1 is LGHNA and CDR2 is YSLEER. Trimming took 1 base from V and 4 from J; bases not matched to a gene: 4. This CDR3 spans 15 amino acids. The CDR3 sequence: CASSQGGTGVYEQYF. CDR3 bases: TGCGCCAGCAGCCAAGGGGGGACAGGGGTGTACGAGCAGTACTTC.

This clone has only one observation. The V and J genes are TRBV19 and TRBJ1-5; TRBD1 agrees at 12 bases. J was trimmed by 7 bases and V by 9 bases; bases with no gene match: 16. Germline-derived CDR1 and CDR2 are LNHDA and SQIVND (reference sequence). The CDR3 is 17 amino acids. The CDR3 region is CASQSRDRGRVGQPQHF. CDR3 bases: TGTGCCAGCCAATCCCGGGACAGGGGGCGGGTAGGACAGCCCCAGCATTTT.

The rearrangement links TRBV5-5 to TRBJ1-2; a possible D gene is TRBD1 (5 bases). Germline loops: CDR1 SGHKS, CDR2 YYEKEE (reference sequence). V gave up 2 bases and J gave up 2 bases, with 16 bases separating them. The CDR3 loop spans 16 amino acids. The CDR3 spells CASSFALGQENYGYTF. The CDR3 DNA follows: TGTGCCAGCAGCTTTGCCTTGGGGCAGGAGAACTATGGCTACACCTTC.

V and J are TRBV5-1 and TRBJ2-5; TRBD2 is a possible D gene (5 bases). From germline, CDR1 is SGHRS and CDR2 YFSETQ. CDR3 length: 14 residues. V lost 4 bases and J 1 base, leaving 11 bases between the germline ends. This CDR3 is CASSVSGLQETQYF. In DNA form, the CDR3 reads TGCGCCAGCAGCGTGAGTGGACTCCAAGAGACCCAGTACTTC.

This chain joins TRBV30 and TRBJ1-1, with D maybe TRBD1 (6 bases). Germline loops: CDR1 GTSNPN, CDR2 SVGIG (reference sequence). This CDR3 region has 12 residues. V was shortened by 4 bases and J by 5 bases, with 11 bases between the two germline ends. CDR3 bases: TGTGCCTGGACAGGGGTTAGGACTGAAGCTTTCTTT. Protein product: CAWTGVRTEAFF.